Listed here are 8 T cell receptor beta chains from one sample, sequenced in a study of cytomegalovirus exposure and HLA in healthy donors. 13 Jbeta primers and 60 Vbeta primers were used for the PCR. Repertoires were generated with immunoSEQ multiplex PCR, while TCRdb's copy carries only in-frame clones and drops some. Here the sample spans around 220,000 clones, about 74% being singletons. Sequences were obtained from PBMCs. The receptors derive from a woman aged 30 to 39 in good health and CMV-seronegative.

The chain couples TRBV23-1 to TRBJ1-5; 7 nucleotides match TRBD1. TRBV23-1 falls under the ORF class, with uncertain function. Unmatched junction bases numbered 15, after V lost 4 bases and J lost 3 bases. The CDR3 extends over 18 amino acids. The CDR3, as DNA: TGCGCCAGCAGTCTTCAACAGGGGACGCAGAAATACAATCAGCCCCAGCATTTT. Its protein is CASSLQQGTQKYNQPQHF.

The V gene is TRBV14, the J gene TRBJ2-1; TRBD2 aligns across 9 bases. CDR1 is SGHDN, CDR2 FVKESK, per germline. The CDR3 runs 15 residues. Losses at the gene ends were 4 bases for V and 7 bases for J; bases not matched to a gene: 8. In DNA form, the CDR3 reads TGTGCCAGCAGCCCGTCTAGCGGGGCCTGGAATGAGCAGTTCTTC. Its translation is CASSPSSGAWNEQFF.

J is TRBJ2-1 and V is TRBV11-2; 13 nucleotides align to TRBD2. This CDR3 comprises 18 residues. The V gene's germline CDR1 is SGHAT and CDR2 FQNNGV. The junction had 18 bases not matched to a gene; V was cut back by 2 bases and J by 14 bases. The CDR3 sequence is CASSLRAGTAGTSGNKFF. For the CDR3, the DNA is TGTGCCAGCAGCTTACGGGCAGGGACTGCCGGGACTAGCGGGAACAAGTTCTTC.

The chain links TRBV5-4 to TRBJ2-3; weak D call: TRBD2 (6 bases). V was shortened by 1 base and J by 6 bases, with 9 bases between the two germline ends. From germline, CDR1 is SGHNT and CDR2 YYREEE (reference sequence). The CDR3 runs 13 residues. CDR3 sequence reads: CASSLIRGDTQYF. The CDR3 DNA reads as TGTGCCAGCAGCTTGATACGGGGGGATACGCAGTATTTT.

The V call is TRBV5-4, the J call TRBJ2-2; D may be TRBD2 (6 bases). CDR1 is SGHNT, CDR2 YYREEE, per germline (reference sequence). V gave up 2 bases and J gave up 7 bases, with 9 bases separating them. The CDR3 contains 13 residues. The CDR3 reads CASSFAGIGELFF. CDR3 DNA sequence: TGTGCCAGCAGCTTCGCGGGGATCGGGGAGCTGTTTTTT.

The rearrangement joins TRBV10-2 to TRBJ1-6, with a tentative D call TRBD1 (5 bases). This CDR3 is built from 13 residues. V lost 8 bases to trimming and J lost 7 bases, with 12 bases between them. Germline CDR1 is WSHSY and CDR2 is SAAADI. CDR3 coding DNA: TGCGCCAGCTCCCGGGACTTAAATTCACCCCTCCACTTT. Protein sequence: CASSRDLNSPLHF.

This chain links TRBV6-1 with TRBJ1-3; no clear D gene. Germline V lookup: CDR1 MNHNS, CDR2 SASEGT. The CDR3 extends over 16 amino acids. Deletions cut 1 base from V and 0 bases from J, with 10 bases between. The CDR3 loop is CASSEVEFLSGNTIYF. For the CDR3, the DNA is TGTGCCAGCAGTGAAGTTGAGTTCCTCTCTGGAAACACCATATATTTT.

The chain carries TRBV27 and TRBJ2-1; D not resolved. Trimming shortened V by 2 bases and J by 0 bases, and 17 bases separated the two germline ends. The CDR3 sequence is 18 residues long. Germline-derived CDR1 and CDR2 are MNHEY and SMNVEV (reference sequence). CDR3 coding DNA: TGTGCCAGCAGTTTAGCTCTGCCTCCTCTGAGCTCCTACAATGAGCAGTTCTTC. Translated, it gives CASSLALPPLSSYNEQFF.